The 26 T cell receptor beta chains below come from one sample, sequenced in a study of spatial heterogeneity in lung cancer. Noted time point: sample taken at primary tumor resection. Extraction of whole RNA from tumor, nontumor lung or frozen PBMC preceded unsorted sequencing. From the 5' RACE reads, TCRdb called clonotypes with MiXCR, one entry per CDR3 protein. The sample contains more than 35,000 distinct CDR3 sequences, roughly 5.5% of which appear only once. The sequences come from PBMCs, collected at surgery. These receptors came from a female donor with early-stage non-small cell lung cancer.

This clonotype came up many times. V is TRBV9 and J is TRBJ2-3; D is ambiguous. This CDR3 contains 14 residues. Germline V gene sequence: CDR1 SGDLS, CDR2 YYNGEE. Trimming shortened V by 2 bases and J by 6 bases, and 13 bases separated the two germline ends. The CDR3 nucleotides read TGTGCCAGCAGCGTCACGCCAAATCCGGATACGCAGTATTTT. Translation gives CASSVTPNPDTQYF.

Here the CDR3 DNA reads TGCGCCAGCAGCCCGGGGGACCGAAACACTGAAGCTTTCTTT. Translation: CASSPGDRNTEAFF. The chain combines TRBV5-1 with TRBJ1-1; tentative D call: TRBD1 (5 bases). CDR3 length: 14 amino acids. CDR1 is SGHRS and CDR2 is YFSETQ in the germline V gene. With 4 bases removed from V and 2 bases from J, the gap between germline ends came to 12 bases.

This clonotype was seen ten or more times. This rearrangement joins TRBV7-9 to TRBJ2-7; D is perhaps TRBD1 (5 bases). The germline V gene has CDR1 SEHNR and CDR2 FQNEAQ (reference sequence). V was trimmed by 4 bases and J by 3 bases, leaving 13 bases between them. This CDR3 is 14 amino acids long. The CDR3 DNA is TGTGCCAGCAGCTCCCTATCAGGGATCTACGAGCAGTACTTC. It is translated as CASSSLSGIYEQYF.

This clonotype was seen only a few times. The chain combines TRBV20-1 with TRBJ2-1, with D hard to call. Germline lookup yields CDR1 DFQATT and CDR2 SNEGSKA (reference sequence). V shed 3 bases and J shed 10 bases, with 7 bases lying between them. The CDR3 totals 10 residues. CDR3 in amino acids: CSASSLEQFF. The DNA of the CDR3 is TGCAGTGCTAGTTCCTTGGAGCAGTTCTTC.

This clonotype was recorded at least ten times. V gene TRBV6-5 combines with J gene TRBJ1-6; TRBD1 aligns across 11 bases. With 6 bases clipped from V and 8 bases from J, the junction kept 3 bases outside the gene matches. Germline-derived CDR1 and CDR2 are MNHEY and SVGAGI. This CDR3 region has 14 residues. CDR3 in amino acids: CASSPGQGDSPLHF. The CDR3 nucleotides read TGTGCCAGCAGCCCGGGACAGGGGGATTCACCCCTCCACTTT.

The rearrangement links TRBV11-3 to TRBJ2-1; 7 bases are a match to TRBD2. Trimming cost V 3 bases and J 12 bases; bases outside gene matches: 17. The CDR3 sequence is 16 residues long. CDR1 SGHNT and CDR2 YENEEA come from the germline V gene. The CDR3 here is CASSLGNGERRGGQFF. As DNA, the CDR3 is TGTGCCAGCAGCTTGGGAAACGGGGAGCGTCGCGGGGGGCAGTTCTTC.

Many counts were recorded for this clonotype. V and J are TRBV5-1 and TRBJ2-3; TRBD1 aligns across 9 bases. The CDR3 runs 14 residues. Looked up from germline, CDR1 is SGHRS and CDR2 is YFSETQ. The ends lost 3 bases at V and 6 bases at J; junction bases unmatched: 5. The CDR3 DNA sequence: TGCGCCAGCAGCTCTACACAGGGGGCGGATACGCAGTATTTT. Translated, it gives CASSSTQGADTQYF.

At least ten counts were recorded for this clonotype. The rearrangement uses TRBV6-1 and TRBJ1-4; 10 nucleotides agree with TRBD1. CDR1 MNHNS and CDR2 SASEGT come from the germline V gene. Losses at the gene ends were 6 bases for V and 8 bases for J; bases not matched to a gene: 6. The CDR3 extends over 14 amino acids. Here the CDR3 DNA reads TGTGCCAGCAGCGCCGGGACAGGGGACGAAAAACTGTTTTTT. This sequence encodes CASSAGTGDEKLFF.

This clonotype has just a few counts. This chain joins TRBV20-1 and TRBJ2-7, with 10 bases aligning to TRBD2. The CDR3 length is 15 residues. Germline V gives CDR1 DFQATT, CDR2 SNEGSKA (reference sequence). Trimming removed 3 bases from V and 3 bases from J; junction bases left unmatched: 8. The DNA for the CDR3 is TGCAGTGCTAGGGCTTCTAGCGGGGGACTCTACGAGCAGTACTTC. Translation: CSARASSGGLYEQYF.

Many counts were recorded for this clonotype. This sequence joins TRBV7-6 and TRBJ1-2; perhaps TRBD1 as D (5 bases). Germline V gene sequence: CDR1 SGHVS, CDR2 FNYEAQ. CDR3 length: 13 amino acids. The V end was cut by 8 bases, the J end by 2 bases, with 12 bases between. CDR3 residues: CASARGPNYGYTF. CDR3 nucleotide sequence: TGTGCCAGCGCGAGGGGCCCCAACTATGGCTACACCTTC.

This clonotype came up many times. This chain connects TRBV9 to TRBJ1-2, with TRBD1 as a possible D gene (5 bases). There are 14 residues in the CDR3. CDR1 SGDLS and CDR2 YYNGEE come from the germline V gene. The V and J ends lost 3 bases and 4 bases respectively, with 13 bases between them. In DNA, the CDR3 is TGTGCCAGCAGCGCTGGGGGTTTAGCCTATGGCTACACCTTC. It codes for CASSAGGLAYGYTF.

Ten or more counts support this clonotype. The chain uses TRBV7-2 and TRBJ2-7; 9 bases are shared with TRBD1. Germline CDR1 is SGHTA and CDR2 is FQGNSA. Trimming at V came to 3 bases and at J to 3 bases, leaving 3 bases not matched to a gene. This CDR3 is built from 14 residues. CDR3 region: CASSLGQGGYEQYF. The CDR3 DNA reads TGTGCCAGCAGCTTGGGACAGGGCGGCTACGAGCAGTACTTC.

This clonotype came up many times. The chain has TRBV15 and TRBJ2-6; a possible D gene is TRBD1 (5 bases). This CDR3 is built from 19 residues. Germline values: CDR1 LNHNV, CDR2 YYDKDF (reference sequence). Trimming removed 0 bases at V and 1 base at J, with 16 bases between. This chain's CDR3 is CATSRDLQGIGSGANVLTF. The CDR3 nucleotides are TGTGCCACCAGCAGAGATCTTCAGGGAATAGGATCTGGGGCCAACGTCCTGACTTTC.

The chain uses TRBV18 and TRBJ2-3, with D hard to call. V lost 3 bases to trimming and J lost 1 base, with 2 bases between them. This CDR3 is 12 amino acids long. Germline CDR1 is KGHSH and CDR2 is LQKENI. The CDR3 region is CASSPRTDTQYF. Here the CDR3 DNA reads TGTGCCAGCTCACCCCGCACAGATACGCAGTATTTT.

At least ten counts were recorded for this clonotype. Its ends do not fully match the called genes, so a read error is possible. CDR3 in amino acids: CSAGTGRNF. In DNA, the CDR3 is TGCAGTGCTGGGACAGGGAGAAACTTC. This chain connects TRBV20-1 to TRBJ2-5; TRBD1 matches at 9 bases. This CDR3 region has 9 residues. CDR1 is DFQATT and CDR2 is SNEGSKA in the germline V gene (reference sequence).

This clonotype appeared many times. The chain has TRBV6-6 and TRBJ1-3; 9 bases map to TRBD1. V shed 0 bases, J shed 2 bases, and the junction held 14 bases outside the gene matches. The V gene's germline CDR1 is MNHNY and CDR2 SVGAGI (reference sequence). This CDR3 region has 20 residues. The CDR3 nucleotides are TGTGCCAGCAGTTACTCAGGTGGTACAGGGGGCGCGACTCCTGGAAACACCATATATTTT. Translation gives CASSYSGGTGGATPGNTIYF.

Only a few counts were recorded for this clonotype. The CDR3: CASSPSHRVRFSGANVLTF. CDR3 nucleotide sequence: TGTGCCAGCAGCCCCTCCCACAGGGTCCGATTCTCTGGGGCCAACGTCCTGACTTTC. This chain links TRBV7-2 with TRBJ2-6, with TRBD1 as a possible D gene (6 bases). Germline V gene data show CDR1 as SGHTA and CDR2 as FQGNSA. The V end was cut by 5 bases, the J end by 0 bases, with 20 bases between. There are 19 residues in the CDR3.

This clonotype was counted ten times or more. The rearrangement uses TRBV7-3 and TRBJ2-3; 9 nucleotides match TRBD2. J gave up 6 bases and V 2 bases, and 3 bases lay outside the gene matches. The CDR3 loop spans 14 amino acids. CDR1 is SGHTA, CDR2 FQGTGA, per germline. The CDR3 loop is CASSLGLAGDTQYF. The CDR3, as DNA: TGTGCCAGCAGCTTAGGGCTAGCGGGGGATACGCAGTATTTT.

The chain carries TRBV27 and TRBJ2-7, with a tentative D call TRBD1 (6 bases). The CDR3 covers 16 residues. Trimming removed 5 bases at V and 0 bases at J, with 17 bases between. Germline CDR1 reads MNHEY; CDR2 reads SMNVEV (reference sequence). The CDR3 DNA reads TGTGCCAGCAGTCAGTCGACAGGTACAATCTCCTACGAGCAGTACTTC. Translation gives CASSQSTGTISYEQYF.

This rearrangement joins TRBV7-9 to TRBJ1-5; 10 bases are a match to TRBD1. Trimming took 5 bases from V and 6 from J; bases not matched to a gene: 4. Germline lookup yields CDR1 SEHNR and CDR2 FQNEAQ (reference sequence). The CDR3 extends over 14 amino acids. For the CDR3, the DNA is TGTGCCAGCAGCCCGACAGGGGGCTCTCAGCCCCAGCATTTT. This translates into CASSPTGGSQPQHF. Full variable domain (rest looked up from reference TRBV7-9 and TRBJ1-5): DTGVSQNPRHKITKRGQNVTFRCDPISEHNRLYWYRQTLGQGPEFLTYFQNEAQLEKSRLLSDRFSAERPKGSFSTLEIQRTEQGDSAMYLCASSPTGGSQPQHFGDGTRLSIL.

This clonotype was detected a few times. The chain links TRBV3-1 to TRBJ2-7; D is ambiguous. This CDR3 contains 15 residues. Trimming removed 1 base from V and 5 bases from J, with 15 bases in between. From germline, CDR1 is LGHDT and CDR2 YNNKEL (reference sequence). CDR3 amino acids: CASSQVNSLGHEQYF. The CDR3 DNA reads TGTGCCAGCAGCCAAGTTAACAGTCTCGGGCACGAGCAGTACTTC.

This clonotype was found many times. The V gene is TRBV29-1, the J gene TRBJ1-2; 7 bases match TRBD1. Germline loops: CDR1 SQVTM, CDR2 ANQGSEA. Trimming at V came to 7 bases and at J to 6 bases, leaving 8 bases not matched to a gene. The CDR3 is 12 residues long. CDR3 sequence (DNA): TGCAGCGGCGGGACAGCACTAAATGGCTACACCTTC. Protein sequence: CSGGTALNGYTF.

This rearrangement joins TRBV6-5 to TRBJ1-5; perhaps TRBD1 as D (6 bases). This CDR3 comprises 15 residues. The V gene's germline CDR1 is MNHEY and CDR2 SVGAGI. Trimming took 6 bases from V and 7 from J, leaving 19 bases between them. CDR3 sequence (DNA): TGTGCCAGCAGACAGACAGGCGTCGGGGGACAGCCCCAGCATTTT. Translation: CASRQTGVGGQPQHF.

This clonotype has a count of ten or more. The genes are TRBV11-1 and TRBJ2-3; 8 nucleotides line up with TRBD2. Losses at the gene ends were 7 bases for V and 3 bases for J; bases not matched to a gene: 9. This CDR3 contains 15 residues. Germline V CDR1 and CDR2: SGHAT, FQDESV (reference sequence). The chain's CDR3 is CASTSGGAVTDTQYF. The CDR3 nucleotides are TGTGCCAGCACCTCGGGGGGGGCTGTGACAGATACGCAGTATTTT.

This clonotype was recorded many times. The chain combines TRBV12-3 or TRBV12-4 with TRBJ1-1; possible D gene TRBD1, 5 bases. V shed 7 bases and J shed 0 bases, with 12 bases lying between them. The CDR3 is 14 amino acids. CDR3 DNA: TGTGCCAGCACATCGACAGATATGAACACTGAAGCTTTCTTT. Amino acids: CASTSTDMNTEAFF.

This clonotype was seen repeatedly, ten times or more. The chain combines TRBV11-1 with TRBJ2-5; TRBD1 might be the D (6 bases). The CDR3 length is 15 residues. V dropped 5 bases and J dropped 2 bases, with 15 bases sitting between them. Germline-derived CDR1 and CDR2 are SGHAT and FQDESV (reference sequence). This chain's CDR3 is CASSLEAGQQETQYF. CDR3 bases: TGTGCCAGCAGCCTCGAGGCAGGACAGCAAGAGACCCAGTACTTC.